Following are 19 T cell receptor beta chains from one sample sequenced in a study of T cell repertoires in cytomegalovirus infection. TCRdb processed the reads anew with MiXCR; each CDR3 protein has one entry. Of 200,000 to 250,000 distinct CDR3 sequences listed, under 25% are singletons. The sequenced sample was CD8+ T cells from PBMCs. Source of these receptors: a human donor in good health (CMV status not recorded). Some clones in this sample may be carry-over from other donors' samples.

The rearrangement uses TRBV12-3 or TRBV12-4 and TRBJ1-4; 8 bases match TRBD1. The CDR3 is made up of 17 amino acids. The J segment lost 10 bases and the V segment lost 5 bases, leaving 18 bases of the junction unmatched. The CDR3 sequence is CASSPDRGSVLAAKLFF. CDR3 DNA: TGTGCCAGCAGTCCAGACAGGGGTTCCGTCTTAGCGGCAAAACTGTTTTTT.

This clonotype came up a few times. The chain is built from TRBV5-6 and TRBJ2-3; maybe TRBD2 (6 bases). Germline V CDR1 and CDR2: SGHDT, YYEEEE. V was trimmed by 1 base and J by 9 bases, leaving 15 bases between them. The CDR3 has 14 amino acids. Here the CDR3 DNA reads TGTGCCAGCAGCTTGACGACTAGTTTTCCCACGCAGTATTTT. The encoded protein is CASSLTTSFPTQYF.

The rearrangement joins TRBV2 to TRBJ1-1; D ambiguous. CDR1 SNHLY and CDR2 FYNNEI come from the germline V gene. V was shortened by 4 bases and J by 10 bases, with 10 bases between the two germline ends. This CDR3 is 11 amino acids long. CDR3 loop: CASSGKGRAFF. As DNA, the CDR3 is TGTGCCAGCAGTGGGAAAGGACGAGCTTTCTTT.

J is TRBJ1-4 and V is TRBV7-8, with D unresolved. Germline loops: CDR1 SGHVS, CDR2 FQNEAQ. Trimming removed 5 bases from V and 3 bases from J, with 16 bases in between. The CDR3 totals 16 residues. The CDR3 nucleotides read TGTGCCAGCAGCCTATCCCCCGGGGAGGCTAATGAAAAACTGTTTTTT. Translated, it gives CASSLSPGEANEKLFF.

This clonotype has only a few counts. This sequence joins TRBV4-1 and TRBJ1-1; D is ambiguous. This CDR3 is built from 11 residues. CDR1 MGHRA and CDR2 YSYEKL come from the germline V gene. V was clipped by 4 bases and J by 7 bases, with 7 bases between them. The CDR3 region has the DNA TGCGCCAGCAGCCGGGTCGGTGAAGCTTTCTTT. It encodes CASSRVGEAFF.

The J gene is TRBJ2-3, the V gene TRBV2, with a tentative D call TRBD1 (5 bases). The CDR3 spans 14 residues. Trimming stripped 8 bases from V and 0 bases from J, with 12 bases between. Germline V gives CDR1 SNHLY, CDR2 FYNNEI. As DNA, the CDR3 is TGTGCCAGCCTACCTGGGGCTAGCACAGATACGCAGTATTTT. This codes for CASLPGASTDTQYF.

The chain employs TRBV12-3 or TRBV12-4 and TRBJ1-2; 9 bases are shared with TRBD1. Trimming removed 5 bases from V and 5 bases from J; junction bases left unmatched: 12. The CDR3 is made up of 16 amino acids. The CDR3 DNA reads as TGTGCCAGCAGTCCACGACATCGGGACAGGGATTATGGCTACACCTTC. It yields the protein CASSPRHRDRDYGYTF.

In its sample, this clonotype was seen many times. The CDR3 coding sequence is TGCGCCAGCAGCTGGAGCGGGGGGGCGTTAGAGACCCAGTACTTC. Amino acids: CASSWSGGALETQYF. This chain uses TRBV4-1 with TRBJ2-5, with 10 bases identical to TRBD2. The CDR3 has 15 residues. Germline CDR1 is MGHRA and CDR2 is YSYEKL. The V gene end was trimmed by 5 bases and the J gene end by 4 bases; junction bases not matched to a gene: 7.

With respect to this clonotype: A much larger clone lies one base from this, so it may be a read error. The genes are TRBV4-3 and TRBJ1-5; 7 bases align to TRBD1. The CDR3 contains 13 residues. Per germline, CDR1 LGHNA and CDR2 YSLEER. Here the CDR3 DNA reads TGCGCCAGCAGCCTAGGGGGCTGGCAGCCCCAGCGTTTT. Its translation is CASSLGGWQPQRF.

This clonotype was found many times. The chain carries TRBV5-1 and TRBJ2-7; 12 nucleotides match TRBD1. Per the germline V gene, CDR1 is SGHRS and CDR2 is YFSETQ. The trim removed 6 bases at V and 3 bases at J, leaving 4 bases unmatched. CDR3 length equals 14 residues. CDR3 loop: CASTGTGGLYEQYF. CDR3 nucleotides: TGCGCCAGCACCGGGACAGGGGGCCTCTACGAGCAGTACTTC. Variable domain in full (rest from reference TRBV5-1 and TRBJ2-7): KAGVTQTPRYLIKTRGQQVTLSCSPISGHRSVSWYQQTPGQGLQFLFEYFSETQRNKGNFPGRFSGRQFSNSRSEMNVSTLELGDSALYLCASTGTGGLYEQYFGPGTRLTVT.

This chain links TRBV19 with TRBJ1-1; D unclear. The V gene's germline CDR1 is LNHDA and CDR2 SQIVND (reference sequence). The CDR3 has 16 amino acids. The V gene lost 4 bases and the J gene lost 4 bases, with 19 bases spanning the gap. CDR3 DNA sequence: TGTGCCAGTAGTAAGGTCTCGGGGTTTAGCGTCACTGAAGCTTTCTTT. Its protein is CASSKVSGFSVTEAFF. Looking up the rest from reference TRBV19 and TRBJ1-1 gives the full variable domain: DGGITQSPKYLFRKEGQNVTLSCEQNLNHDAMYWYRQDPGQGLRLIYYSQIVNDFQKGDIAEGYSVSREKKESFPLTVTSAQKNPTAFYLCASSKVSGFSVTEAFFGQGTRLTVV.

The CDR3 DNA reads TGTGCCAGCAGTTACGGCGGGGTCTCCTACAATGAGCAGTTCTTC. Protein sequence: CASSYGGVSYNEQFF. The rearrangement uses TRBV6-5 and TRBJ2-1; maybe TRBD2 (6 bases). The CDR3 loop spans 15 amino acids. Germline values: CDR1 MNHEY, CDR2 SVGAGI. Trimming cost V 2 bases and J 0 bases, with 8 bases left between them.

About this clonotype: Just one base apart from a much larger clone, this may be a read error. The CDR3: CASSLSRPGLAGYNEQFF. The CDR3 DNA follows: TGTGCCAGCAGCTTATCCAGGCCGGGACTAGCGGGGTACAATGAGCAGTTCTTC. V is TRBV7-6 and J is TRBJ2-1, with TRBD2 matching over 13 bases. Trimming removed 2 bases from V and 4 bases from J; junction bases left unmatched: 8. The germline CDR1 and CDR2 sequences are SGHVS and FNYEAQ. This CDR3 is built from 18 residues.

This chain joins TRBV4-1 and TRBJ1-1; 9 positions match TRBD1. Germline assignment: CDR1 MGHRA and CDR2 YSYEKL. The CDR3 totals 15 residues. V lost 3 bases, J lost 4 bases, and 6 bases stayed unmatched. Here the CDR3 DNA reads TGCGCCAGCAGCCATCTACAGGGGGCCGGCACTGAAGCTTTCTTT. It yields the protein CASSHLQGAGTEAFF.

The V call is TRBV7-9, the J call TRBJ1-2; weak D call: TRBD1 (6 bases). Per the germline V gene, CDR1 is SEHNR and CDR2 is FQNEAQ (reference sequence). This CDR3 is built from 14 residues. V lost 4 bases, J lost 9 bases, and 18 bases lay in between. In DNA, the CDR3 is TGTGCCAGCAGCTCCTCACAGGGTTTTAGTAGCTACACCTTC. Its protein product is CASSSSQGFSSYTF.

This clonotype was recorded at least ten times. CDR3 protein: CASSSPILAGVPAAVDTQYF. In DNA form, the CDR3 reads TGTGCCAGCAGCTCGCCAATACTAGCGGGGGTACCAGCTGCAGTAGATACGCAGTATTTT. V and J are TRBV7-9 and TRBJ2-3, with 11 bases identical to TRBD2. Germline assignment: CDR1 SEHNR and CDR2 FQNEAQ (reference sequence). The J segment lost 5 bases and the V segment lost 4 bases, leaving 20 bases of the junction unmatched. The CDR3 length is 20 residues.

The sample holds a few counts of this clonotype. The rearrangement links TRBV19 to TRBJ2-3; 9 bases match TRBD2. CDR1 is LNHDA, CDR2 SQIVND, per germline (reference sequence). J was trimmed by 4 bases and V by 6 bases; bases with no gene match: 8. The CDR3 length is 15 residues. This chain's CDR3 is CASRTSGGAADTQYF. DNA for the CDR3: TGTGCCAGTAGGACTAGCGGAGGGGCCGCAGATACGCAGTATTTT.

V and J are TRBV7-9 and TRBJ2-3; D unresolved. CDR3 length: 13 residues. V was trimmed by 5 bases and J by 4 bases, leaving 10 bases between them. Germline CDR1 reads SEHNR; CDR2 reads FQNEAQ (reference sequence). CDR3: CASSTPLADTQYF. DNA of the CDR3: TGTGCCAGCAGCACCCCCCTAGCAGATACGCAGTATTTT.

The chain recombines TRBV28 with TRBJ2-7; the D is unclear. The V gene's germline CDR1 is MDHEN and CDR2 SYDVKM. Trimming pared 1 base from V and 7 bases from J, leaving 5 bases between. The CDR3 has 11 residues. The CDR3 coding sequence is TGTGCCAGCAGTTTATATTCAGAGCAGTACTTC. It codes for CASSLYSEQYF.